A single sample is the source of the 21 T cell receptor beta chains below, sequenced in a study of cytomegalovirus exposure and HLA in healthy donors. The PCR ran on 60 Vbeta and 13 Jbeta primers. The assay was immunoSEQ multiplex PCR, and TCRdb's table has in-frame clones only and misses some. The data hold some 160,000 clones, with around 78% observed a single time. Sample: PBMCs. Receptor source: a woman aged 40 to 49 in good health and CMV-seronegative.

V gene TRBV7-3 combines with J gene TRBJ1-4, with 8 bases matching TRBD1. The CDR3 runs 18 residues. Germline CDR1 is SGHTA and CDR2 is FQGTGA. With V trimmed by 4 bases and J by 2 bases, 12 bases remained unmatched. DNA for the CDR3: TGTGCCAGCAGCTCGTGGACAGGGCAGTTGCGGACTAATGAAAAACTGTTTTTT. Protein sequence: CASSSWTGQLRTNEKLFF.

Remarks on this clone: At the DNA level, this CDR3 is encoded by other sequences in the same sample as well. CDR3 region: CASSPKAAGNTIYF. DNA for the CDR3: TGTGCCAGCTCACCGAAGGCAGCGGGAAACACCATATATTTT. This chain connects TRBV18 to TRBJ1-3, with D unclear. The V gene lost 3 bases and the J gene lost 4 bases, with 10 bases spanning the gap. Germline assignment: CDR1 KGHSH and CDR2 LQKENI. The CDR3 runs to 14 residues. Full variable domain (missing parts from reference TRBV18 and TRBJ1-3): NAGVMQNPRHLVRRRGQEARLRCSPMKGHSHVYWYRQLPEEGLKFMVYLQKENIIDESGMPKERFSAEFPKEGPSILRIQQVVRGDSAAYFCASSPKAAGNTIYFGEGSWLTVV.

The V and J genes are TRBV7-8 and TRBJ1-1, with D possibly being TRBD1 (6 bases). Germline CDR1 and CDR2: SGHVS and FQNEAQ. The CDR3 is 15 amino acids. The V gene lost 5 bases and the J gene lost 3 bases, with 16 bases spanning the gap. CDR3 bases: TGTGCCAGCAGCATATCGACAGGCAGGGACACTGAAGCTTTCTTT. Translating it yields CASSISTGRDTEAFF. Combining the CDR3 with reference TRBV7-8 and TRBJ1-1 gives the whole variable domain GAGVSQSPRYKVAKRGQDVALRCDPISGHVSLFWYQQALGQGPEFLTYFQNEAQLDKSGLPSDRFFAERPEGSVSTLKIQRTQQEDSAVYLCASSISTGRDTEAFFGQGTRLTVV.

The V and J genes are TRBV10-2 and TRBJ2-4; possible D gene TRBD1, 6 bases. In germline, CDR1 is WSHSY, CDR2 SAAADI. V lost 0 bases and J lost 8, with 17 bases in between. The CDR3 loop spans 16 amino acids. The CDR3 reads CASSESTGPPRDIQYF. The CDR3 DNA reads as TGCGCCAGCAGTGAGTCGACAGGCCCCCCCAGGGACATTCAGTACTTC.

The CDR3, as DNA: TGCGCCAGCTACGACAGGGCCCTAAACTACGAGCAGTACTTC. Translating gives CASYDRALNYEQYF. The chain is built from TRBV5-1 and TRBJ2-7, with 7 bases identical to TRBD1. The germline V gene has CDR1 SGHRS and CDR2 YFSETQ. V gave up 7 bases and J gave up 3 bases; unmatched junction bases: 10. The CDR3 sequence is 14 residues long. Combining the CDR3 with reference TRBV5-1 and TRBJ2-7 gives the whole variable domain KAGVTQTPRYLIKTRGQQVTLSCSPISGHRSVSWYQQTPGQGLQFLFEYFSETQRNKGNFPGRFSGRQFSNSRSEMNVSTLELGDSALYLCASYDRALNYEQYFGPGTRLTVT.

This clone was found once. The chain couples TRBV4-2 to TRBJ2-7; 10 bases are shared with TRBD1. The CDR3 runs 15 residues. V trimming: 4 bases; J trimming: 1 base; junction bases outside the gene matches: 4. Germline-derived CDR1 and CDR2 are LGHNA and YNFKEQ. The CDR3 DNA follows: TGTGCCAGCAGCCTTCGGGACAGGGGATCCTACGAGCAGTACTTC. Its protein product is CASSLRDRGSYEQYF.

J is TRBJ2-1 and V is TRBV5-1; possible D gene TRBD1, 5 bases. The ends were cut back, 2 bases at V and 2 bases at J, with 11 bases in the middle. The CDR3 is 15 amino acids. The V gene's germline CDR1 is SGHRS and CDR2 YFSETQ. The CDR3 DNA reads as TGCGCCAGCAGCTTCGACAGACTTCCCTACAATGAGCAGTTCTTC. As protein: CASSFDRLPYNEQFF.

In DNA, the CDR3 is TGTGCCAGCAGTGCCGGGTCCTTCTCTGGAAACACCATATATTTT. Protein: CASSAGSFSGNTIYF. The chain links TRBV28 to TRBJ1-3; D not resolved. Trimming cost V 5 bases and J 0 bases, with 11 bases left between them. Germline CDR1 reads MDHEN; CDR2 reads SYDVKM. CDR3 length: 15 amino acids.

The chain links TRBV7-2 to TRBJ1-5, with 7 bases fitting TRBD1. The junction had 10 bases not matched to a gene; V was cut back by 5 bases and J by 0 bases. The CDR3 spans 17 residues. CDR1 and CDR2 (germline): SGHTA, FQGNSA. CDR3 sequence (DNA): TGTGCCAGCAGCCTAGACCGGGACAGTTATAGCAATCAGCCCCAGCATTTT. Translating it yields CASSLDRDSYSNQPQHF.

The chain has TRBV4-1 and TRBJ2-7; possible D gene TRBD1, 6 bases. Germline-derived CDR1 and CDR2 are MGHRA and YSYEKL. Trimming left V 3 bases short and J 3 bases short, with 18 bases between. The CDR3 is made up of 16 amino acids. Written as DNA, the CDR3 is TGCGCCAGCAGCCAGTTTACTGGGACATTTCTCTACGAGCAGTACTTC. This codes for CASSQFTGTFLYEQYF.

The chain links TRBV2 to TRBJ1-2, with 7 bases matching TRBD1. With 6 bases clipped from V and 2 bases from J, the junction kept 15 bases outside the gene matches. The germline gives CDR1 SNHLY, CDR2 FYNNEI. The length of the CDR3 is 17 residues. This chain's CDR3 is CASSEKSWDRLNYGYTF. The CDR3 DNA reads as TGTGCCAGCAGCGAAAAAAGTTGGGACAGATTGAACTATGGCTACACCTTC.

V gene TRBV25-1 combines with J gene TRBJ1-1, with 9 bases lining up with TRBD1. This CDR3 has 12 amino acids. CDR1 MGHDK and CDR2 SYGVNS come from the germline V gene. The junction had 4 bases not matched to a gene; V was cut back by 9 bases and J by 5 bases. The CDR3, as DNA: TGTGCCAGGGGGGACAGGGTAACTGAAGCTTTCTTT. It codes for CARGDRVTEAFF.

The chain combines TRBV11-2 with TRBJ1-2; 10 nucleotides match TRBD1. In germline, CDR1 is SGHAT, CDR2 FQNNGV. The CDR3 covers 17 residues. V lost 5 bases to trimming and J lost 4 bases; unmatched junction nucleotides: 13. The CDR3 reads CASSPIVDRGRLYGYTF. CDR3 nucleotides: TGTGCCAGCAGCCCCATAGTCGACAGGGGGCGCCTCTATGGCTACACCTTC.

This clone was counted a few times. This sequence joins TRBV7-9 and TRBJ2-1; weak D call: TRBD2 (7 bases). This CDR3 is 15 amino acids long. V was pared by 4 bases and J by 10 bases, with 20 bases between. Germline CDR1 and CDR2: SEHNR and FQNEAQ (reference sequence). CDR3 region: CASSWGGLTNKEQFF. CDR3 nucleotide sequence: TGTGCCAGCAGCTGGGGGGGGCTAACAAATAAGGAGCAGTTCTTC.

A single count supports this clone. This sequence joins TRBV18 and TRBJ2-7, with 7 bases aligning to TRBD1. The CDR3 spans 14 residues. V was clipped by 3 bases and J by 4 bases; unmatched bases: 6. Germline CDR1 and CDR2: KGHSH and LQKENI. The DNA of the CDR3 is TGTGCCAGCTCACCCCCGGGACAGAAGTACGAGCAGTACTTC. Protein sequence: CASSPPGQKYEQYF.

V usage is TRBV28 and J usage is TRBJ2-4, with 9 bases identical to TRBD1. The CDR3 runs to 14 residues. The germline gives CDR1 MDHEN, CDR2 SYDVKM. With V trimmed by 2 bases and J by 8 bases, 4 bases remained unmatched. The CDR3 here is CASSLRGQGDIQYF. CDR3 nucleotides: TGTGCCAGCAGTTTAAGGGGACAGGGCGACATTCAGTACTTC.

The chain has TRBV6-5 and TRBJ2-7; TRBD1 aligns across 7 bases. Germline-derived CDR1 and CDR2 are MNHEY and SVGAGI. This CDR3 contains 14 residues. V dropped 6 bases and J dropped 0; count of bases not matched to a gene: 5. The CDR3 DNA is TGTGCCAGCAGGAGAGGACAGGTCTCCTACGAGCAGTACTTC. Translation: CASRRGQVSYEQYF.

This sequence joins TRBV6-1 and TRBJ1-5, with D hard to call. Trimming shortened V by 2 bases and J by 0 bases, and 8 bases separated the two germline ends. CDR1 and CDR2 (germline): MNHNS, SASEGT. The CDR3 has 15 residues. The CDR3 is CASSEQAYSNQPQHF. CDR3 bases: TGTGCCAGCAGTGAACAGGCCTATAGCAATCAGCCCCAGCATTTT.

The rearrangement links TRBV4-2 to TRBJ2-3; tentatively, D is TRBD1 (6 bases). Trimming took off 1 base at V and 5 bases at J, with 13 bases between the two ends. The CDR3 consists of 15 residues. CDR1 is LGHNA, CDR2 YNFKEQ, per germline. The CDR3 DNA follows: TGTGCCAGCAGCCAAGCGAGGGTAGGGGGAGATACGCAGTATTTT. Its translation: CASSQARVGGDTQYF.

J is TRBJ2-2 and V is TRBV5-4, with D perhaps matching TRBD1 (8 bases). This CDR3 spans 17 amino acids. Germline V gives CDR1 SGHNT, CDR2 YYREEE (reference sequence). The V end lost 0 bases, the J end lost 6 bases, and 18 bases lay between the germline ends. The CDR3 DNA sequence: TGTGCCAGCAGCTTGGCACTGGACAGGGAGGGTCCCGGGGAGCTGTTTTTT. Protein: CASSLALDREGPGELFF.

The genes are TRBV2 and TRBJ2-3; TRBD2 aligns across 9 bases. Per germline, CDR1 SNHLY and CDR2 FYNNEI. The CDR3 loop spans 16 amino acids. V was pared by 5 bases and J by 1 base, with 7 bases of the junction left unmatched. This CDR3 is CASSLVAGGGTDTQYF. The CDR3 DNA reads TGTGCCAGCAGTTTGGTGGCGGGGGGGGGCACAGATACGCAGTATTTT.